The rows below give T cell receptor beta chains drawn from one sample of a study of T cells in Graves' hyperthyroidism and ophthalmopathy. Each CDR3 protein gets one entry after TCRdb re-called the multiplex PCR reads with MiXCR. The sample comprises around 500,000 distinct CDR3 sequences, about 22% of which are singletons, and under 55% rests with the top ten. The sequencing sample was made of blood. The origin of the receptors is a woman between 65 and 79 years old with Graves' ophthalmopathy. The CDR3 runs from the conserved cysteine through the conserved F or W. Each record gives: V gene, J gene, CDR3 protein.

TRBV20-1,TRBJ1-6,CSARARASGVNSYNSPLHF
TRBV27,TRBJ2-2,CASSINGLGELFF
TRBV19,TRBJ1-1,CASSIGQGARSGTEAFF
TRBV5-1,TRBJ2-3,CASSLQGRVTTDTQYF
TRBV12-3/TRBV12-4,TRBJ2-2,CASSLVGYGGELFF
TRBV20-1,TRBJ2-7,CSARLSGTYEQYF
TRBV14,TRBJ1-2,CASSQDANYGYTF
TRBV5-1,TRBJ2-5,CASSTGQETQYF
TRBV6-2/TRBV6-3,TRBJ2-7,CASTKGLYEYEQYF
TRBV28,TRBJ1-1,CASSLFVQGVTEAFF
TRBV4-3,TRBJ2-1,CASSQDPGDRGHNEQFF
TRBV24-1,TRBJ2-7,CATSDIAVNSQLAGGTYEQYF
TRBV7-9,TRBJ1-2,CASSSRDNHGYTF
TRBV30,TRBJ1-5,CAWSSISNQPQHF
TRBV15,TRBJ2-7,CATSREDRGRGEQYF
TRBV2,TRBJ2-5,CASRLGSSGETQYF
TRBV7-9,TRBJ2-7,CASSPTIDYEQYF
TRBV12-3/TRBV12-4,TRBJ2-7,CASSPWDRPIEQYF
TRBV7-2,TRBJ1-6,CASSLGSTRDSPLHF
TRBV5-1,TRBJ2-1,CASSLTSGKDEQFF
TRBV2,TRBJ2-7,CASLTGAYEQYF
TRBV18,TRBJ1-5,CASSLQGAGNQPQHF
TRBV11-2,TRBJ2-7,CASSLEAGLGEQYF
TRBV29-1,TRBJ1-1,CSVSILVSNEAFF
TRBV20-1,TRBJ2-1,CSARVIAGGNNEQFF
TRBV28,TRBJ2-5,CASSYRQVETQYF
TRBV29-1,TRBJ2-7,CSVEDQPYEQYF
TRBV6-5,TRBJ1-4,CTSSYRDRAFEKLFF
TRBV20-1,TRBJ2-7,CSARVIAGVGEQYF
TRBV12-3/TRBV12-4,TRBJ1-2,CASTPRRGDGYTF
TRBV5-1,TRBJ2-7,CASSLPASTTLTEQYF
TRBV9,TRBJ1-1,CASSAFTKNTEAFF
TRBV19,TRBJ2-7,CASSILAGDLSEQYF
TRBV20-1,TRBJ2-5,CSARDGTSGTETQYF
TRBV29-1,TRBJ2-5,CSATSGETQYF
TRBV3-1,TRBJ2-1,CASRPGTSGTYNEQFF
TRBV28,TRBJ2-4,CASSLVSSGRNIQYF
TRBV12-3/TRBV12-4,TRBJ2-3,CASTVLAVFTDTQYF
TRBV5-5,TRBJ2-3,CASALAGRRTDTQYF
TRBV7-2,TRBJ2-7,CASSSPVGGHYEQYF
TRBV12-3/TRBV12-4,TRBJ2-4,CASSLQGTKNIQYF
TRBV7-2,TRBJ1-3,CASSLWGISGNTIYF
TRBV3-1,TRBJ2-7,CASSQDDRSVYEQYF
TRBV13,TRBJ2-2,CASRPSDRGPAGELFF
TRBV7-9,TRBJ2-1,CASSWTGLANEQFF
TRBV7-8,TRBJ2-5,CASSLLTGKQETQYF
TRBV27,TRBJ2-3,CASSRLAGPSTDTQYF
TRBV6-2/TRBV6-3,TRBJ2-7,CAARLAGGPNEQYF
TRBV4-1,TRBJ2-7,CASTLDEQYF
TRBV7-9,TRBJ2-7,CASSLALAGGEQYF
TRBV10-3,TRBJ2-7,CAISEPGSTSSYEQYF
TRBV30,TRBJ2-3,CAFQLAGEGNTQYF
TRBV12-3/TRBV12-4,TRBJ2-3,CASVNSLGDTQYF
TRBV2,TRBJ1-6,CASSEDRDSPLHF
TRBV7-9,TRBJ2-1,CASSLGGGGGLAGGQNEQFF